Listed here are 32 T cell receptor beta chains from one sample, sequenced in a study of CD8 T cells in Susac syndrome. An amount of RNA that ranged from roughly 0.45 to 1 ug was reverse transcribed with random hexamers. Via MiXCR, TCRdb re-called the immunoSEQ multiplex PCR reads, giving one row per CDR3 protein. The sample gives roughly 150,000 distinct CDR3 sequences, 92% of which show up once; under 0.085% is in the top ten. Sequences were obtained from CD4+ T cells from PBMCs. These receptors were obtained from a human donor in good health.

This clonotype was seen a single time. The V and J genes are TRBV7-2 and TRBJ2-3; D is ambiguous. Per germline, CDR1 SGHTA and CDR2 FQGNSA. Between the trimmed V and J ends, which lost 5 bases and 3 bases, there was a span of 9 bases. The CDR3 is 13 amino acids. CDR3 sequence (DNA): TGTGCCAGCAGCCAAGCCTTTACAGATACGCAGTATTTT. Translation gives CASSQAFTDTQYF.

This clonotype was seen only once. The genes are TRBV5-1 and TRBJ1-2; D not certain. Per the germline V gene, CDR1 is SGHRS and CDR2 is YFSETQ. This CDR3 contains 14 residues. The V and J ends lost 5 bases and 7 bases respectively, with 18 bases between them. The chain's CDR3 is CASSGRAEAAGYTF. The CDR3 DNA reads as TGCGCCAGCAGTGGTAGGGCCGAGGCTGCTGGCTACACCTTC.

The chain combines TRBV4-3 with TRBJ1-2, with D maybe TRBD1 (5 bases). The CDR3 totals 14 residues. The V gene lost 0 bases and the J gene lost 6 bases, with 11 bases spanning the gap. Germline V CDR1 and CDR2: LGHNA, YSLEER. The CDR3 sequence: CASSQEPTGDGYTF. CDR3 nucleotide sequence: TGCGCCAGCAGCCAAGAACCTACGGGGGATGGCTACACCTTC.

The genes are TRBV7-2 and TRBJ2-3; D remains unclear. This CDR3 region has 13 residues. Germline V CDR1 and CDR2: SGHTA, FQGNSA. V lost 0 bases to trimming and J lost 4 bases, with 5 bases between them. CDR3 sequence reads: CASSLAYSDTQYF. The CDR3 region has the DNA TGTGCCAGCAGCTTAGCGTATTCAGATACGCAGTATTTT.

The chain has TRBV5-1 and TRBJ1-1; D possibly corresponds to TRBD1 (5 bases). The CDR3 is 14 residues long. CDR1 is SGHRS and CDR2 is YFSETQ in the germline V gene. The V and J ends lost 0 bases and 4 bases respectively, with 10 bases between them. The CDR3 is CASSLVGGSTEAFF. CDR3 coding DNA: TGCGCCAGCAGCTTGGTTGGGGGGAGCACTGAAGCTTTCTTT.

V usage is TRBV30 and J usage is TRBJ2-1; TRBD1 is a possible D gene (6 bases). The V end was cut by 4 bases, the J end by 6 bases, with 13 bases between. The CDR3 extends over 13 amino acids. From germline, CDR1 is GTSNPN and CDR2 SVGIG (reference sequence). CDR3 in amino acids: CAWNRPGVNEQFF. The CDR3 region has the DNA TGTGCCTGGAACCGTCCAGGGGTCAATGAGCAGTTCTTC.

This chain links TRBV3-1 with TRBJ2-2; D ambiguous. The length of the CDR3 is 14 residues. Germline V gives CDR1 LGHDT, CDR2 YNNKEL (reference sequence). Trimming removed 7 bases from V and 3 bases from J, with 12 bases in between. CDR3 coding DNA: TGTGCCAGCACCCCCAGGTCAGACACCGGGGAGCTGTTTTTT. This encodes CASTPRSDTGELFF. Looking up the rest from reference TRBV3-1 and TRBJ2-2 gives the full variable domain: DTAVSQTPKYLVTQMGNDKSIKCEQNLGHDTMYWYKQDSKKFLKIMFSYNNKELIINETVPNRFSPKSPDKAHLNLHINSLELGDSAVYFCASTPRSDTGELFFGEGSRLTVL.

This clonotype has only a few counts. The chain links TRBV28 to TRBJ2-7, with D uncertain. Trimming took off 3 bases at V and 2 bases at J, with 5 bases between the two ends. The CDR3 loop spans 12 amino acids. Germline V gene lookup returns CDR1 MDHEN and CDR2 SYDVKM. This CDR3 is CASSFGTYEQYF. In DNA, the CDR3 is TGTGCCAGCAGTTTCGGCACCTACGAGCAGTACTTC.

The CDR3 nucleotides are TGCGCCAGCAGCCAACCCGGACAGGGGGCGAGGAGTTCACCCCTCCACTTT. Amino acids: CASSQPGQGARSSPLHF. This chain links TRBV4-1 with TRBJ1-6, with 11 nucleotides matching TRBD1. CDR3 size: 17 residues. The germline CDR1 and CDR2 sequences are MGHRA and YSYEKL. The J segment lost 9 bases and the V segment lost 2 bases, leaving 9 bases of the junction unmatched.

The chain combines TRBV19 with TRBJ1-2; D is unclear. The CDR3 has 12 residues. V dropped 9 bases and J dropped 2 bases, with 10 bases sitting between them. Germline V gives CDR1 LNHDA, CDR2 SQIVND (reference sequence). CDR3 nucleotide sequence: TGTGCCAGCAAGGTGGGGAACTATGGCTACACCTTC. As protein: CASKVGNYGYTF. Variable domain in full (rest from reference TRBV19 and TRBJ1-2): DGGITQSPKYLFRKEGQNVTLSCEQNLNHDAMYWYRQDPGQGLRLIYYSQIVNDFQKGDIAEGYSVSREKKESFPLTVTSAQKNPTAFYLCASKVGNYGYTFGSGTRLTVV.

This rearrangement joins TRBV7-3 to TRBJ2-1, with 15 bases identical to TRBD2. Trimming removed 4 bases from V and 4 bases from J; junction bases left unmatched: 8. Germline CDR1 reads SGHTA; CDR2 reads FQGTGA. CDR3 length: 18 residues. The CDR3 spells CASSSQGLAGGSYNEQFF. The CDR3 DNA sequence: TGTGCCAGCAGCTCTCAGGGACTAGCGGGAGGTAGTTACAATGAGCAGTTCTTC. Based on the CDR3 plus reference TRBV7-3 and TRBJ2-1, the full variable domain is GAGVSQTPSNKVTEKGKYVELRCDPISGHTALYWYRQSLGQGPEFLIYFQGTGAADDSGLPNDRFFAVRPEGSVSTLKIQRTERGDSAVYLCASSSQGLAGGSYNEQFFGPGTRLTVL.

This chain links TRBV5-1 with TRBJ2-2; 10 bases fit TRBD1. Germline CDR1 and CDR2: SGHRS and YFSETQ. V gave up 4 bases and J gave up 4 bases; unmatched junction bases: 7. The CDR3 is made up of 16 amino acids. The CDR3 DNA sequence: TGCGCCAGCAGCCGCGACAGGGGGCTGGTCACCGGGGAGCTGTTTTTT. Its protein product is CASSRDRGLVTGELFF. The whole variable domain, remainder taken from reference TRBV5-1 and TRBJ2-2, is KAGVTQTPRYLIKTRGQQVTLSCSPISGHRSVSWYQQTPGQGLQFLFEYFSETQRNKGNFPGRFSGRQFSNSRSEMNVSTLELGDSALYLCASSRDRGLVTGELFFGEGSRLTVL.

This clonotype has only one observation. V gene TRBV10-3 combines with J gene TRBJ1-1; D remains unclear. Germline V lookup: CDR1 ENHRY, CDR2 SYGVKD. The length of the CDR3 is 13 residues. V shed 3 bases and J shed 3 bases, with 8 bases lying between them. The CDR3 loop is CAISDRVDTEAFF. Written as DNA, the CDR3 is TGTGCCATCAGTGATCGGGTAGACACTGAAGCTTTCTTT.

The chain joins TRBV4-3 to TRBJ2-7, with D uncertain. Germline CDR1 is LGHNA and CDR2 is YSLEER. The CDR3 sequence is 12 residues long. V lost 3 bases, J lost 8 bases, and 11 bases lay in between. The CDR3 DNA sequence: TGCGCCAGCAGCCAGGACGGAAAACAGCAGTACTTC. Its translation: CASSQDGKQQYF.

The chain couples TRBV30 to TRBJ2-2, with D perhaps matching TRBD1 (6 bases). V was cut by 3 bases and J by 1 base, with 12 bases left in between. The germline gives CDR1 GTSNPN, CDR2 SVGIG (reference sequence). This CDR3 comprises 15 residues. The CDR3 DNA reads TGTGCCTGGAGCGCCGGGACACTGAACACCGGGGAGCTGTTTTTT. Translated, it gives CAWSAGTLNTGELFF.

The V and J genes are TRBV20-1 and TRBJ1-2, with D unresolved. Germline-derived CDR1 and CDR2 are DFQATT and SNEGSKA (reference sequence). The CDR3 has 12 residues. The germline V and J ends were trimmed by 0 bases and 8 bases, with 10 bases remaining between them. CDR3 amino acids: CSARDLGKGYTF. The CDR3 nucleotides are TGCAGTGCTAGAGATCTGGGGAAGGGCTACACCTTC.

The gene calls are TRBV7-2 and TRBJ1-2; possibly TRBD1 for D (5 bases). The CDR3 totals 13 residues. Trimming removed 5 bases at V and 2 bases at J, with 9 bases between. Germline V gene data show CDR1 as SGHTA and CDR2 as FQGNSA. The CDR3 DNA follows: TGTGCCAGCAGCGTTCAGGGAAACTATGGCTACACCTTC. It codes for CASSVQGNYGYTF.

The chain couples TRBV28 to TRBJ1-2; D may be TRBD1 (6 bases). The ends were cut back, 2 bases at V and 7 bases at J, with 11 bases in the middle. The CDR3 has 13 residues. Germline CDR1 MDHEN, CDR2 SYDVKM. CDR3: CASSLRGLRGYTF. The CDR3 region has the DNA TGTGCCAGCAGTTTACGGGGGCTACGTGGCTACACCTTC.

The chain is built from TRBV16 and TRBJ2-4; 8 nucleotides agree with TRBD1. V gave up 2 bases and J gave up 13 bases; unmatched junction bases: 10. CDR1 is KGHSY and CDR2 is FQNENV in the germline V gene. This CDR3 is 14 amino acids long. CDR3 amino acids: CASSQTYRQGLQYF. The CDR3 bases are TGTGCCAGCAGCCAAACGTACAGACAGGGGTTGCAGTACTTC.

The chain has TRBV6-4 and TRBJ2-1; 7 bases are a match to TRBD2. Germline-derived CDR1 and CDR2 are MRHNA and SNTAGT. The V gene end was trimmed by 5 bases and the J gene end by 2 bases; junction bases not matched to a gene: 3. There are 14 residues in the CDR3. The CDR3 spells CASSRDYPYNEQFF. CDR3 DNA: TGTGCCAGCAGTCGGGACTACCCCTACAATGAGCAGTTCTTC.

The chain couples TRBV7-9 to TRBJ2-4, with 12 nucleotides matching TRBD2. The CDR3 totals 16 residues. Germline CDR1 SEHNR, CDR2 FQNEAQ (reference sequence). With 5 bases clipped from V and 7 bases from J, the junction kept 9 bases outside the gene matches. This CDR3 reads CASSPRTSGVSNIQYF. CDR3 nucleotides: TGTGCCAGCAGCCCTCGGACTAGCGGGGTCTCCAACATTCAGTACTTC.

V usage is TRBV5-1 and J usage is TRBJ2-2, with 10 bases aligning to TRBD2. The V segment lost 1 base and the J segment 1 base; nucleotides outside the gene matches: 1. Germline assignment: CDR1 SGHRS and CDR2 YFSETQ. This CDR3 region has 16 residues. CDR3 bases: TGCGCCAGCAGCTTGACTAGCGGGATGAACACCGGGGAGCTGTTTTTT. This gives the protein CASSLTSGMNTGELFF.

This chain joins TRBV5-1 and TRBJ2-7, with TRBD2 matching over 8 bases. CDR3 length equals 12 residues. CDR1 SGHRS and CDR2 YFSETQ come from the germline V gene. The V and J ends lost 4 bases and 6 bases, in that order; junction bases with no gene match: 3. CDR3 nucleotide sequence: TGCGCCAGCAGCACTCTAGCGGGCGAGCAGTACTTC. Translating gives CASSTLAGEQYF.

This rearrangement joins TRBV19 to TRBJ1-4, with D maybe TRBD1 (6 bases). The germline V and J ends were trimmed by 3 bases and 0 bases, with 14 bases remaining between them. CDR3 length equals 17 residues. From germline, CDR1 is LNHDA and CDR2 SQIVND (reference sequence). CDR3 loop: CASSMGGGAATNEKLFF. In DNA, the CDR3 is TGTGCCAGTAGTATGGGCGGGGGGGCCGCAACTAATGAAAAACTGTTTTTT.

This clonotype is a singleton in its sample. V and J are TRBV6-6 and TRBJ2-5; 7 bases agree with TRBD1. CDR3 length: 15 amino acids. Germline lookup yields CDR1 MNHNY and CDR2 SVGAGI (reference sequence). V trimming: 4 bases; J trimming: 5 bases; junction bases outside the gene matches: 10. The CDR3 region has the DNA TGTGCCAGCAGTTCGCGACAGGGTAGTGGGGAGACCCAGTACTTC. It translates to CASSSRQGSGETQYF.

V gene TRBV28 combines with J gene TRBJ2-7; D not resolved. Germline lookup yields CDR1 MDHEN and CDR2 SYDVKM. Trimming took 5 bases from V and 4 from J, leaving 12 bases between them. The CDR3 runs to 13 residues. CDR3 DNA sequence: TGTGCCAGCAGTCCCGGCACATTTTACGAGCAGTACTTC. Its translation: CASSPGTFYEQYF.

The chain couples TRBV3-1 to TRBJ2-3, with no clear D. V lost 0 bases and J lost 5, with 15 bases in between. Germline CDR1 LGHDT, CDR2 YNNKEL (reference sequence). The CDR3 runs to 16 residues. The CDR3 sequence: CASSQDKTNEEDTQYF. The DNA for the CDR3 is TGTGCCAGCAGCCAAGATAAAACGAATGAGGAAGATACGCAGTATTTT.

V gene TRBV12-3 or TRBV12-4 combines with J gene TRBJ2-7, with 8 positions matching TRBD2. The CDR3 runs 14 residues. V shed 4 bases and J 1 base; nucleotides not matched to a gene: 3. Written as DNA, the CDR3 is TGTGCCAGCAGTTCGATAGCGGGGTCCTACGAGCAGTACTTC. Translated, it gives CASSSIAGSYEQYF.

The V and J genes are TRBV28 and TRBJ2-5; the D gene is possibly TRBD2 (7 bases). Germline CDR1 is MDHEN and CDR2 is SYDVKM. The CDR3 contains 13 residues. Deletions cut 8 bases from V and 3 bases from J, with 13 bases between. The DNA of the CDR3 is TGTGCCAGCCGGGGGGCTGCTGAAGAGACCCAGTACTTC. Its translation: CASRGAAEETQYF.

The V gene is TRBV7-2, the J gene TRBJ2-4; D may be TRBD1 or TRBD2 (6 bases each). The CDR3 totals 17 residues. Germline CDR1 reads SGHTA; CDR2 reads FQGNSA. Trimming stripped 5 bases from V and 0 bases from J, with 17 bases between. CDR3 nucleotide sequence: TGTGCCAGCAGCCCCAGATGGGGGGCCAGAGCCAAAAACATTCAGTACTTC. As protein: CASSPRWGARAKNIQYF.

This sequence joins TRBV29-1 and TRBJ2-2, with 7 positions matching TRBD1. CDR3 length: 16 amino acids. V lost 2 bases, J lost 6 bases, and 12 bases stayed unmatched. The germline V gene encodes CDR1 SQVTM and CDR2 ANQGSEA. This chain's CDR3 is CSVETGWAGGPGELFF. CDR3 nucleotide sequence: TGCAGCGTTGAAACGGGGTGGGCAGGGGGTCCCGGGGAGCTGTTTTTT.

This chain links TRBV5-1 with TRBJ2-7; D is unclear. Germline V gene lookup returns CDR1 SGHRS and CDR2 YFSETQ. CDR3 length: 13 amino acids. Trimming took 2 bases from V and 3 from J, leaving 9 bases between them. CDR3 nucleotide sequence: TGCGCCAGCAGCTTTGAGAAGTTCTACGAGCAGTACTTC. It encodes CASSFEKFYEQYF. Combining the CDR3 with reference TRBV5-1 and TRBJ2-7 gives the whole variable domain KAGVTQTPRYLIKTRGQQVTLSCSPISGHRSVSWYQQTPGQGLQFLFEYFSETQRNKGNFPGRFSGRQFSNSRSEMNVSTLELGDSALYLCASSFEKFYEQYFGPGTRLTVT.